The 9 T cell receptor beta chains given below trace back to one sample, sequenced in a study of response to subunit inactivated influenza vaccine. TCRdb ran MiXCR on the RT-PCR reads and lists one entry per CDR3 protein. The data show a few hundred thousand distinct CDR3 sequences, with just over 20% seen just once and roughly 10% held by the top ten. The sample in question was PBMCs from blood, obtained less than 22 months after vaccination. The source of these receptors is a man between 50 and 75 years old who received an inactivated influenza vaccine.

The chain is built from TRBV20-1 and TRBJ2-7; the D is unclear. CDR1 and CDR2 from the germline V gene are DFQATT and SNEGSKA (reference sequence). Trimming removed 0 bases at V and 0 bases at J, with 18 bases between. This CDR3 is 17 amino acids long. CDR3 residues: CSARDSPAMESSYEQYF. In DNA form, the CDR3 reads TGCAGTGCTAGAGATTCTCCGGCGATGGAGAGCTCCTACGAGCAGTACTTC.

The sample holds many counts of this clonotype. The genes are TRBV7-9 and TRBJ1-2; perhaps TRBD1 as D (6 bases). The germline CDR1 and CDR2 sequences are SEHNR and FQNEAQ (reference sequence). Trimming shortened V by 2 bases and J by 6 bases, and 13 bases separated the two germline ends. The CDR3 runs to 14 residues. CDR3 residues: CASSLSGEADGYTF. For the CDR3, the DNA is TGTGCCAGCAGCTTATCAGGGGAAGCTGATGGCTACACCTTC.

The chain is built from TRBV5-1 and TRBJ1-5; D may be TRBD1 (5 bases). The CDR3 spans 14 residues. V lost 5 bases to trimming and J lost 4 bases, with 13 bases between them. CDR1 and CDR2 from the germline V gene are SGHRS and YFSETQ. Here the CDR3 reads CASSYGTGNQPQHF. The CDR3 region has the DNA TGCGCCAGCAGTTACGGGACGGGGAATCAGCCCCAGCATTTT.

In nucleotides, the CDR3 is TGTGCCTGGAGTTCCGCGACGGTGAACACCGGGGAGCTGTTTTTT. It specifies CAWSSATVNTGELFF. This chain joins TRBV30 and TRBJ2-2; D remains ambiguous. The V end lost 2 bases, the J end lost 1 base, and 11 bases lay between the germline ends. There are 15 residues in the CDR3. The germline CDR1 and CDR2 sequences are GTSNPN and SVGIG (reference sequence). The full variable domain, with the rest looked up from reference TRBV30 and TRBJ2-2, is SQTIHQWPATLVQPVGSPLSLECTVEGTSNPNLYWYRQAAGRGLQLLFYSVGIGQISSEVPQNLSASRPQDRQFILSSKKLLLSDSGFYLCAWSSATVNTGELFFGEGSRLTVL.

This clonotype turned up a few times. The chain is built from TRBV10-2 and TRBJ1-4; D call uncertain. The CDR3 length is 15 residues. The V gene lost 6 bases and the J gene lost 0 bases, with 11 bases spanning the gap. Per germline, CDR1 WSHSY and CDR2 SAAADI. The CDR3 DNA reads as TGCGCCAGCAGACCTCGACTGACAACTAATGAAAAACTGTTTTTT. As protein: CASRPRLTTNEKLFF.

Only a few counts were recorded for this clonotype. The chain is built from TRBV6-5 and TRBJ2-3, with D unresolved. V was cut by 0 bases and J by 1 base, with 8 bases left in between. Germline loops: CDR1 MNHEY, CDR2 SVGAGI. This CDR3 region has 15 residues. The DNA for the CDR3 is TGTGCCAGCAGTTACTCCGTGTGGGGCACAGATACGCAGTATTTT. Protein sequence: CASSYSVWGTDTQYF.

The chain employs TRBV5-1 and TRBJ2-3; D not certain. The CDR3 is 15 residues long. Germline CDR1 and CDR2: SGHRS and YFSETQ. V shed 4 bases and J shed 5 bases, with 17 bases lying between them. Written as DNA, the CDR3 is TGCGCCAGCAGCCCCGATGGCCCTCAGGTAGATACGCAGTATTTT. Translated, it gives CASSPDGPQVDTQYF.

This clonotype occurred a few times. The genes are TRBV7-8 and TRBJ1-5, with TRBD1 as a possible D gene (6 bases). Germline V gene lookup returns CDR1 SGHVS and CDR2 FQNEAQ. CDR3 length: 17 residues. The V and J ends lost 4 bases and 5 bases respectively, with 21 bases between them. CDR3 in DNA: TGTGCCAGCAGCTCCGCACTATCGGGGGACATTTATCAGCCCCAGCATTTT. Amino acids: CASSSALSGDIYQPQHF.

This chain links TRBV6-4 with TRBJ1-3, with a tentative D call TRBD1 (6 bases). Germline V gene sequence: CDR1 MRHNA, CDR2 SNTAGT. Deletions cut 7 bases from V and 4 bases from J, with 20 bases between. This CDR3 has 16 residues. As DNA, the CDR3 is TGTGCCAGCATTGTAATACAGGGCGATATGGGAAACACCATATATTTT. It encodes CASIVIQGDMGNTIYF.